Sequencing of this T cell receptor (beta chain) was carried out in a study of shared clonotypes between healthy human individuals. Study-level points and caveats: Clonotypes shared by all four sorted-subset donors had higher generation probabilities than non-shared clonotypes.

As concerns this clone: The target antigen is unknown.

Recent vaccinations or acute infections were absent in the healthy HIV-negative adult donors. Measured with immunoSEQ multiplex PCR; TCRdb has only the in-frame clones, and not every one. The table lists under 2.5 million clones, roughly 92% of them singletons. The sequence was collected from a man younger than 35 in good health. Some clones in this sample may be carry-over from other donors' samples. Sequencing was done on a sample of naive CD4+ T cells from PBMCs. This sample's subset: CD45RA+ positively selected.

CDR3 DNA: TGTGCCAGCAGTTACTTAGCGGGAGCGGAGCTGTTTTTT. It translates to CASSYLAGAELFF. This sequence joins TRBV6-5 and TRBJ2-2; 9 bases agree with TRBD2. The CDR3 is 13 amino acids. Germline V CDR1 and CDR2: MNHEY, SVGAGI. V lost 1 base, J lost 10 bases, and 1 base stayed unmatched.